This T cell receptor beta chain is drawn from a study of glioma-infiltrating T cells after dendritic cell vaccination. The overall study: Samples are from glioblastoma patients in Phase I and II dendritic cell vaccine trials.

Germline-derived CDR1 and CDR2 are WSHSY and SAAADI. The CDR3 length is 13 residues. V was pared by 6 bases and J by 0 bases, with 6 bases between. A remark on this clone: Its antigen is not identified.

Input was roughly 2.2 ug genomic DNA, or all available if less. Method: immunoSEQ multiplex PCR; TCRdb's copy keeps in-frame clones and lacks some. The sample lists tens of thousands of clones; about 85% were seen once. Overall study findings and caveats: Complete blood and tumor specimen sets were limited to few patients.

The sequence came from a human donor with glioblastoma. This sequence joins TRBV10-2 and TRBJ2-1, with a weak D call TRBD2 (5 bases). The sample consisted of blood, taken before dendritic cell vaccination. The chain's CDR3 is CASRGSSYNEQFF. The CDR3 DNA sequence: TGCGCCAGCAGAGGGAGCTCCTACAATGAGCAGTTCTTC.